This TCR beta chain was retrieved from a study of cytomegalovirus exposure and HLA in healthy donors. Overall study results and limits: A previous analysis found most TCR beta V segments productive roughly 87% or roughly 30% of the time. The records held CMV serostatus as the only immune exposure information. When analyzed later, a missense DCLRE1C variant was found to be linked to TCR beta V- and J-gene trimming.

V dropped 0 bases and J dropped 5; count of bases not matched to a gene: 5. The CDR3 extends over 15 amino acids. The germline gives CDR1 SGHRS, CDR2 YFSETQ. PCR employed 60 Vbeta and 13 Jbeta primers. Method: immunoSEQ multiplex PCR; TCRdb's copy keeps in-frame clones and lacks some. Found here are 150,000 to 200,000 clones, around 75% of them singletons; the top ten hold roughly 1.5%. Details on this clone: Its antigen is currently unknown.

The J gene is TRBJ2-5, the V gene TRBV5-1, with 9 bases aligning to TRBD2. The clonotype originates from a woman aged 45-65 years in good health and CMV-seronegative. Sequenced material: PBMCs. CDR3 loop: CASSLVSGSRETQYF. The CDR3 region has the DNA TGCGCCAGCAGCTTGGTTAGCGGGAGCCGGGAGACCCAGTACTTC.